This is a list of T cell receptor beta chains from one sample in a study of tumor-infiltrating lymphocytes in oesophageal squamous cell carcinoma. MiXCR was run by TCRdb on the PCR reads, yielding one entry per CDR3 protein. The sample holds tens of thousands of distinct CDR3 sequences, over 30% seen once. Sequencing used esophageal tumor tissue. These TCRs come from a female donor with esophageal squamous cell carcinoma. CDR3s include the opening cysteine and the closing phenylalanine or tryptophan. Each record gives: V gene, J gene, clone size, D gene, CDR3 DNA, CDR3 protein. D genes are given only for firm matches. For some rows the clone size is stated as once, few or many, or as a class when expanded; others skip it.

TRBV5-1	TRBJ2-2	few	TRBD2	TGCGCCAGCAGCGGACTAGCGGGAGGGACCGGGGAGCTGTTTTTT	CASSGLAGGTGELFF
TRBV5-1	TRBJ2-7	few	.	TGCGCCAGCTCCGATGGACAGACTAGCAGCCACGAGCAGTACTTC	CASSDGQTSSHEQYF
TRBV7-7	TRBJ2-3	.	TRBD1	TGTGCCAGCAGCTTAGCTACAGGGGTGGCCGATACGCAGTATTTT	CASSLATGVADTQYF
TRBV5-6	TRBJ2-3	many	.	TGTGCCAGCAGCTCGGAGCTAATGACTCCATCCTACGAGCGGTACTTC	CASSSELMTPSYERYF
TRBV7-4	TRBJ1-4	medium-sized	.	TGTGCCAGCAGCTTGTTGCAGACCGATGAAAAACTGTTTTTT	CASSLLQTDEKLFF
TRBV27	TRBJ2-2	.	TRBD1	TGTGCCAGCAGGAATAACAAACAGGGGGGCACCGGGGAGCTGTTTTTT	CASRNNKQGGTGELFF
TRBV7-9	TRBJ2-5	medium-sized	.	TGTGCCAGCAGCACCCAAGACCCGGGACCACAAGAGACCCAGTACTTC	CASSTQDPGPQETQYF
TRBV28	TRBJ1-6	many	.	TGTGCCAGCAGCCTTAATAATTCACCCCTCCACTTT	CASSLNNSPLHF
TRBV7-2	TRBJ2-4	few	.	TGTGCCAGCAGCTTAGCGGGGAGCAGTCAACCGGTCAAAAACATTCAGTACTTC	CASSLAGSSQPVKNIQYF
TRBV29-1	TRBJ1-2	.	.	TGCAGCGTTGAAGACAGGAAGAACTATGGCTACACCTTC	CSVEDRKNYGYTF
TRBV10-2	TRBJ2-5	large	.	TGCGCCAGCAGTGAGATTGGGGGAGTGGAGACCCAGTACTTC	CASSEIGGVETQYF
TRBV7-9	TRBJ2-7	few	TRBD2	TGTGCCAGCAGCCGTAGCGGGAGGTCCTACAATGAGCAGTACTTC	CASSRSGRSYNEQYF
TRBV7-2	TRBJ2-5	medium-sized	TRBD2	TGTGCCAGCAGCTTATTGGGACTAGCGGGAGCGGAGACCCAGTACTTC	CASSLLGLAGAETQYF
TRBV7-2	TRBJ1-3	medium-sized	.	TGTGCCAGCAGCTTAGTCGCAGGGAACTCTGGAAACACCATATATTTT	CASSLVAGNSGNTIYF
TRBV11-3	TRBJ2-2	.	TRBD2	TGTGCCAGCAGCCCTGGACTAGCGGGAGGGACCGGGGAGCTGTTTTTT	CASSPGLAGGTGELFF
TRBV6-6	TRBJ2-7	many	TRBD2	TGTGCCAGCAGTTACCGCGGGAGGGGCTACGAGCAGTACTTC	CASSYRGRGYEQYF
TRBV6-2/TRBV6-3	TRBJ2-7	many	TRBD2	TGTGCCAGCAGTTACCCCCCTGGTGTAGCGGGAGTCTACGAGCAGTACTTC	CASSYPPGVAGVYEQYF